This T cell receptor beta chain came from a study of neurological immune-mediated disorders. Points from the study as a whole: Patients with HTLV-1-associated myelopathy showed the most TCR clonal expansion. Those with multiple sclerosis showed the least, falling below healthy controls.

CDR1 is MNHEY and CDR2 is SVGAGI in the germline V gene. Trimming at V came to 5 bases and at J to 5 bases, leaving 15 bases not matched to a gene. The CDR3 covers 17 residues. Synthesis of cDNA was carried out by template-switch 5'RACE. The reaction used 10-nucleotide random UMIs. From 15-18 subjects, every sequencing run obtained over 200 million TCR-beta sequences. A single record per CDR3 protein comes from TCRdb applying MiXCR to the 5' RACE reads. The table has 100,000 or so distinct CDR3 sequences, around 3.3% seen once. The table lists this clonotype with many counts. Its target is not known. This receptor was obtained from a young woman with multiple sclerosis. The specimen sequenced was PBMCs. This chain connects TRBV6-5 to TRBJ2-5; 9 nucleotides agree with TRBD2. The CDR3 reads CASSRLGSGGTMETQYF. The CDR3 DNA sequence: TGTGCCAGCAGTCGCCTGGGAAGCGGGGGGACTATGGAGACCCAGTACTTC.